The rows below give T cell receptor beta chains drawn from one sample of a study of shared clonotypes between healthy human individuals. Method: immunoSEQ multiplex PCR; TCRdb's copy keeps in-frame clones and lacks some. The sample carries about 2 million clones, about 95% recorded once. Sequencing was carried out using naive CD4+ T cells sorted from blood. Source of these receptors: a man aged 18 to 29 in good health. Each CDR3 is given with its conserved first and last residue. The order of the fields is J gene, CDR3 length, D gene, clone size, V gene, CDR3 protein, CDR3 DNA. The D gene is left open where the match is weak. Not every row has a clone size; where given, it reads once, few, many or a size class.

TRBJ2-7	15	-	-	TRBV11-2	CASSLDQGLPYEQYF	TGTGCCAGCAGCTTAGACCAGGGGCTACCCTACGAGCAGTACTTC
TRBJ2-3	14	-	-	TRBV7-9	CASSLMLSTDTQYF	TGTGCCAGCAGCTTAATGCTAAGCACAGATACGCAGTATTTT
TRBJ2-2	13	-	-	TRBV30	CAWKNRGTGELFF	TGTGCCTGGAAGAATCGCGGGACCGGGGAGCTGTTTTTT
TRBJ1-5	14	-	-	TRBV4-3	CASSQESSNQPQHF	TGCGCCAGCAGCCAAGAAAGTAGCAATCAGCCCCAGCATTTT
TRBJ1-4	16	-	-	TRBV18	CASSPQKATTNEKLFF	TGTGCCAGCTCACCACAGAAGGCCACAACTAATGAAAAACTGTTTTTT
TRBJ2-3	15	TRBD1	-	TRBV11-3	CASSSGGTGTDTQYF	TGTGCCAGCAGTTCAGGGGGCACGGGCACAGATACGCAGTATTTT
TRBJ2-7	14	-	-	TRBV9	CASTVQRENYEQYF	TGTGCCAGCACCGTGCAACGGGAGAACTACGAGCAGTACTTC
TRBJ2-4	15	-	-	TRBV12-5	CASGLGDTQKNIQYF	TGTGCTAGTGGTTTGGGGGATACCCAAAAAAACATTCAGTACTTC
TRBJ1-5	14	-	-	TRBV2	CASNGDTGNQPQHF	TGTGCCAGTAATGGGGACACCGGCAATCAGCCCCAGCATTTT
TRBJ1-5	13	TRBD1	-	TRBV7-2	CASSADRVKPQHF	TGTGCCAGCAGCGCTGACAGGGTCAAGCCCCAGCATTTT
TRBJ2-1	17	-	few	TRBV9	CASSGQVGGRSYNEQFF	TGTGCCAGCAGCGGCCAGGTGGGCGGAAGGTCCTACAATGAGCAGTTCTTC
TRBJ2-7	13	TRBD1	-	TRBV2	CASSYTGVREQYF	TGTGCCAGCAGTTATACAGGGGTGCGGGAGCAGTACTTC
TRBJ1-1	12	-	many	TRBV6-4	CASKDREGQAFF	TGTGCCAGCAAAGACCGGGAAGGTCAAGCTTTCTTT
TRBJ2-7	16	-	-	TRBV9	CASSPGWGLATYEQYF	TGTGCCAGCAGCCCGGGGTGGGGTCTAGCGACCTACGAGCAGTACTTC
TRBJ2-7	13	-	-	TRBV7-2	CASSFGPTYEQYF	TGTGCCAGCAGCTTTGGCCCCACCTACGAGCAGTACTTC
TRBJ2-3	15	-	-	TRBV28	CASSPRTASTDTQYF	TGTGCCAGCAGTCCCCGGACAGCTAGCACAGATACGCAGTATTTT
TRBJ1-5	13	TRBD1	-	TRBV19	CASSSQGWQPQHF	TGTGCCAGTAGTTCACAGGGGTGGCAGCCCCAGCATTTT
TRBJ1-1	15	TRBD1	once	TRBV10-3	CAISESGTGSTEAFF	TGTGCCATCAGTGAATCTGGGACAGGGAGCACTGAAGCTTTCTTT
TRBJ2-3	15	-	-	TRBV6-6	CASTTNIADTDTQYF	TGTGCCAGCACTACCAATATAGCCGACACAGATACGCAGTATTTT
TRBJ2-7	14	TRBD2	-	TRBV6-5	CASSSSGGSYEQYF	TGTGCCAGCAGCTCTAGCGGGGGTTCCTACGAGCAGTACTTC
TRBJ1-5	13	TRBD1	-	TRBV2	CASEATGGQPQHF	TGTGCCAGCGAGGCGACAGGGGGACAGCCCCAGCATTTT
TRBJ1-1	11	-	-	TRBV15	CATSNLVSAFF	TGTGCCACCAGCAATCTAGTTTCAGCTTTCTTT
TRBJ2-3	13	-	-	TRBV18	CASSPMEGGVQYF	TGTGCCAGCTCACCAATGGAGGGCGGGGTGCAGTATTTT
TRBJ2-1	12	-	-	TRBV12-5	CASVPSLGRQFF	TGTGCTAGTGTCCCCTCTTTGGGGCGTCAGTTCTTC
TRBJ2-7	14	-	-	TRBV27	CASSSQGIPYEQYF	TGTGCCAGCAGTTCCCAAGGGATCCCCTACGAGCAGTACTTC
TRBJ1-1	13	-	-	TRBV5-1	CASSSGRNTEAFF	TGCGCCAGCAGCTCGGGACGGAACACTGAAGCTTTCTTT
TRBJ2-5	15	-	-	TRBV13	CASSLGSDLGETQYF	TGTGCCAGCAGCTTAGGCAGCGACCTGGGAGAGACCCAGTACTTC
TRBJ2-1	13	TRBD1	-	TRBV13	CASSNDRATTRLF	TGTGCCAGCAGCAACGACAGGGCCACCACCCGTCTCTTC
TRBJ1-1	13	-	-	TRBV6-5	CASSRWRDTEAFF	TGTGCCAGCAGCCGATGGAGAGACACTGAAGCTTTCTTT
TRBJ2-7	13	-	many	TRBV28	CASSWTLRYEQYF	TGTGCCAGCAGTTGGACGTTGCGCTACGAGCAGTACTTC
TRBJ2-7	14	TRBD2	-	TRBV6-1	CASIMERGFYEQYF	TGTGCCAGCATAATGGAGCGGGGGTTCTACGAGCAGTACTTC
TRBJ2-7	13	TRBD2	-	TRBV10-3	CAISRDYSYEQYF	TGTGCCATCAGCCGGGACTACTCCTACGAGCAGTACTTC
TRBJ2-3	14	-	-	TRBV7-2	CASSLVGGSDTQYF	TGTGCCAGCAGCTTAGTCGGGGGATCAGATACGCAGTATTTT
TRBJ2-5	14	TRBD2	once	TRBV10-3	CAISDLAGVETQYF	TGTGCCATCAGTGATCTAGCGGGAGTTGAGACCCAGTACTTC
TRBJ2-2	17	-	-	TRBV5-1	CASSLAPGPEHAGELFF	TGCGCCAGCAGCCTGGCTCCGGGACCCGAACACGCCGGGGAGCTGTTTTTT
TRBJ1-1	13	-	-	TRBV7-8	CASSLEMNTEAFF	TGTGCCAGCAGCCTCGAAATGAACACTGAAGCTTTCTTT
TRBJ1-2	13	-	-	TRBV19	CASSIGGAYGYTF	TGTGCCAGTAGTATAGGGGGGGCCTATGGCTACACCTTC
TRBJ1-2	13	-	-	TRBV6-5	CASSFRGRDGYTF	TGTGCCAGCAGTTTCAGGGGACGAGATGGCTACACCTTC
TRBJ1-2	13	TRBD1	-	TRBV6-5	CASSYRDSTGYTF	TGTGCCAGCAGTTACCGGGACAGTACTGGCTACACCTTC